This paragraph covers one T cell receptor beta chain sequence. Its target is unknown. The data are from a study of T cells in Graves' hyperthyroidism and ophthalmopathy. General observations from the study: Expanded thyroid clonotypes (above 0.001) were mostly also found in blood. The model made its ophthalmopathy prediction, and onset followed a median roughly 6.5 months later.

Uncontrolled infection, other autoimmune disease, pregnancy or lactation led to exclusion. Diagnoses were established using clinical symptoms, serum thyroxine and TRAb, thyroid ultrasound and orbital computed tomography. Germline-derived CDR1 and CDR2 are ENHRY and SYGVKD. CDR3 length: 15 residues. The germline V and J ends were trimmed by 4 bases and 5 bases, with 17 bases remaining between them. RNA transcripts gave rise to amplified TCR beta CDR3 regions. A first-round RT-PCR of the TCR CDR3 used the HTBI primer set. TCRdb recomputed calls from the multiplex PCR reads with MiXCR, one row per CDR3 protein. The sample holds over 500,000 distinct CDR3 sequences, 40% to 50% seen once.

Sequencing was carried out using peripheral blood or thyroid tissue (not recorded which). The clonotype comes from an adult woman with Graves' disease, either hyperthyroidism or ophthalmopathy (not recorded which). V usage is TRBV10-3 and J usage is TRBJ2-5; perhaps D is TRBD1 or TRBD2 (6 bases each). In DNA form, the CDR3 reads TGTGCCATCAGTGTAGGGGGGCCCTCGAGGGAGACCCAGTACTTC. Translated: CAISVGGPSRETQYF.